The 11 T cell receptor beta chains below come from one sample, sequenced in a study of blood T cell repertoires in COVID-19 (dated by TCRdb to 2018 to 2021). Library preparation used the immunoSEQ multiplex PCR assay. Held by TCRdb, this immuneACCESS table contains in-frame sequences only and omits some clones. Under half of the omission traces to an unresolved V gene where checked; the cause of the rest is unknown. The sample has 300,000 or so clones on record, 86% of them singletons. The leading ten clones occupy over 9.5% of the sample. The sequenced material came from PBMCs or T cells enriched from blood (not recorded which). The receptors come from a woman under 30 who had recovered from COVID-19.

In nucleotides, the CDR3 is TGCGCCAGCAGCTTAGCCCAAAGGGACAGAGAGAAAAGCAAGGCTTTCTTT. Translated: CASSLAQRDREKSKAFF. The rearrangement joins TRBV5-1 to TRBJ1-1; 7 positions match TRBD1. Trimming removed 2 bases from V and 11 bases from J; junction bases left unmatched: 21. CDR3 length: 17 amino acids. The germline V gene encodes CDR1 SGHRS and CDR2 YFSETQ.

This clone is a singleton in its sample. The chain uses TRBV6-1 and TRBJ1-2; D unclear. The V gene's germline CDR1 is MNHNS and CDR2 SASEGT. Trimming left V 2 bases short and J 4 bases short, with 8 bases between. This CDR3 has 13 residues. CDR3 in DNA: TGTGCCAGCAGTGAATTTGAGTCCTATGGCTACACCTTC. Amino acids: CASSEFESYGYTF.

This rearrangement joins TRBV10-3 to TRBJ2-7; weak D call: TRBD2 (7 bases). The V end lost 4 bases, the J end lost 4 bases, and 14 bases lay between the germline ends. Germline CDR1 ENHRY, CDR2 SYGVKD. This CDR3 region has 14 residues. CDR3: CAISATGGQYEQYF. CDR3 nucleotide sequence: TGTGCCATCAGTGCCACCGGGGGGCAATACGAGCAGTACTTC.

This rearrangement joins TRBV14 to TRBJ2-3, with TRBD2 identical over 9 bases. V dropped 3 bases and J dropped 6; count of bases not matched to a gene: 13. This CDR3 region has 17 residues. Germline CDR1 and CDR2: SGHDN and FVKESK. CDR3 coding DNA: TGTGCCAGCAGCCAGGTGGACATAGCGGGAGTGGCGGATACGCAGTATTTT. Amino acid sequence: CASSQVDIAGVADTQYF.

The chain carries TRBV20-1 and TRBJ2-3; 8 bases map to TRBD1. The trim removed 3 bases at V and 2 bases at J, leaving 7 bases unmatched. The germline V gene encodes CDR1 DFQATT and CDR2 SNEGSKA (reference sequence). The CDR3 loop spans 15 amino acids. CDR3 sequence (DNA): TGCAGTGCTAGTGCAGGGGGCGGTAACACAGATACGCAGTATTTT. Translated: CSASAGGGNTDTQYF.

This clone was seen once. The chain uses TRBV6-5 and TRBJ1-2; 10 nucleotides agree with TRBD1. Germline trimming cut 5 bases from V and 4 bases from J; bases unmatched to any gene: 4. Germline V lookup: CDR1 MNHEY, CDR2 SVGAGI. The CDR3 extends over 14 amino acids. CDR3 sequence: CASSQGTGVYGYTF. CDR3 coding DNA: TGTGCCAGCAGTCAGGGGACAGGGGTCTATGGCTACACCTTC.

CDR3 loop: CASSPNAGDGYTF. CDR3 nucleotide sequence: TGCGCCAGCAGCCCGAACGCGGGTGATGGCTACACCTTC. The rearrangement joins TRBV4-1 to TRBJ1-2; D gene ambiguous. Trimming shortened V by 4 bases and J by 6 bases, and 12 bases separated the two germline ends. The CDR3 covers 13 residues. The germline CDR1 and CDR2 sequences are MGHRA and YSYEKL.

V gene TRBV27 combines with J gene TRBJ2-7; TRBD1 is a possible D gene (6 bases). The CDR3 is made up of 16 amino acids. Germline assignment: CDR1 MNHEY and CDR2 SMNVEV (reference sequence). V lost 2 bases and J 6 bases, leaving 20 bases between the germline ends. CDR3 loop: CASSLILEGQRVEQYF. The DNA of the CDR3 is TGTGCCAGCAGTTTAATTCTAGAGGGACAACGGGTCGAGCAGTACTTC.

The V call is TRBV30, the J call TRBJ1-2; D gene uncertain. CDR3 length equals 15 residues. Germline V gene sequence: CDR1 GTSNPN, CDR2 SVGIG (reference sequence). Trimming cost V 1 base and J 6 bases, with 18 bases left between them. The CDR3 nucleotides read TGTGCCTGGAGTGGACTGACCAGTACACTAGATGGCTACACCTTC. Its protein product is CAWSGLTSTLDGYTF. Full variable domain (remainder filled in from reference TRBV30 and TRBJ1-2): SQTIHQWPATLVQPVGSPLSLECTVEGTSNPNLYWYRQAAGRGLQLLFYSVGIGQISSEVPQNLSASRPQDRQFILSSKKLLLSDSGFYLCAWSGLTSTLDGYTFGSGTRLTVV.

This chain connects TRBV3-1 (or the pseudogene TRBV3-2) to TRBJ2-7; tentatively, D is TRBD1 (5 bases). The CDR3 is made up of 15 amino acids. Trimming pared 0 bases from V and 2 bases from J, leaving 11 bases between. Germline V lookup: CDR1 LGHDT, CDR2 YNNKEL (reference sequence). The CDR3 bases are TGTGCCAGCAGCCAAGAGATCCAGGGCCCCTACGAGCAGTACTTC. Translation gives CASSQEIQGPYEQYF.

The CDR3 reads CASSVGQGRTPLHF. The CDR3 nucleotides read TGCGCCAGCAGCGTAGGACAGGGTAGGACACCCCTCCACTTT. V is TRBV5-1 and J is TRBJ1-6; 8 bases are shared with TRBD1. After removal of 4 bases from V and 11 bases from J, the junction contained 8 bases not matched to a gene. The V gene's germline CDR1 is SGHRS and CDR2 YFSETQ. The CDR3 runs 14 residues.